The source of this TCR beta chain is a study of CD8+ T cells in alopecia areata. Germline V gives CDR1 SQVTM, CDR2 ANQGSEA. The germline V and J ends were trimmed by 3 bases and 1 base, with 13 bases remaining between them. This CDR3 spans 15 amino acids. This clone came up once. A FACSAria was used to sort CD4+ and CD8+ T cells. These cells came from PBMCs. As the sequencing template, cDNA was produced by extracting RNA and reverse transcribing it. Clones were read by immunoSEQ multiplex PCR, and TCRdb kept only the in-frame ones, dropping some. The sample consists of some 110,000 clones, approximately 60% of them appearing once.

The sequencing sample was made of CD4+ T cells sorted from blood. The chain joins TRBV29-1 to TRBJ2-4; D tentatively fits TRBD1 or TRBD2 (5 bases each). The clonotype comes from a human donor in good health. The DNA for the CDR3 is TGCAGCGTTGAGGGGACCGGGTGGGCCAAAAACATTCAGTACTTC. Its translation is CSVEGTGWAKNIQYF.